These 15 T cell receptor beta chains originate from one sample sequenced in a study of radiotherapy plus CTLA-4 blockade in lung cancer. Some clones are missing from TCRdb's copy, which holds only in-frame ones; the method was immunoSEQ multiplex PCR. In the table there are 89,000 or so clones, 75% to 85% of which are singletons. The material was peripheral blood, obtained from a patient treated with radiotherapy plus ipilimumab. The receptors shown here come from a human donor with non-small cell lung cancer who had a partial response to radiotherapy plus ipilimumab.

V is TRBV28 and J is TRBJ1-2; TRBD1 matches at 7 bases. The V gene end was trimmed by 7 bases and the J gene end by 4 bases; junction bases not matched to a gene: 15. The CDR3 loop spans 16 amino acids. Germline values: CDR1 MDHEN, CDR2 SYDVKM. The CDR3 nucleotides read TGTGCCAGCACCGGATGGGGGAAGACAGGGTTCTATGGCTACACCTTC. The encoded protein is CASTGWGKTGFYGYTF.

The chain carries TRBV9 and TRBJ1-2; TRBD1 agrees at 12 bases. Germline values: CDR1 SGDLS, CDR2 YYNGEE. This CDR3 spans 16 amino acids. Trimming cost V 4 bases and J 7 bases; bases outside gene matches: 11. In DNA form, the CDR3 reads TGTGCCAGCAGCCCACAAACCGGGACAGGGGGCCGTGGCTACACCTTC. Translated: CASSPQTGTGGRGYTF.

This clone was observed a handful of times. V is TRBV19 and J is TRBJ2-7; 7 bases line up with TRBD1. The CDR3 contains 13 residues. J gave up 4 bases and V 6 bases, and 6 bases lay outside the gene matches. Looked up from germline, CDR1 is LNHDA and CDR2 is SQIVND (reference sequence). The CDR3 DNA reads as TGTGCCAGTAGAGGGACAGAAGCTTACGAGCAGTACTTC. It translates to CASRGTEAYEQYF.

The gene calls are TRBV7-3 and TRBJ2-3, with TRBD2 matching 9 bases. Germline CDR1 is SGHTA and CDR2 is FQGTGA. The CDR3 loop spans 14 amino acids. V trimming: 11 bases; J trimming: 5 bases; junction bases outside the gene matches: 11. The CDR3 DNA reads as TGTGCCTCCAGGGCGGGAGGGGGAGGAGATACGCAGTATTTT. Translated: CASRAGGGGDTQYF. The entire variable domain, with the rest obtained from reference TRBV7-3 and TRBJ2-3, is as follows: GAGVSQTPSNKVTEKGKYVELRCDPISGHTALYWYRQSLGQGPEFLIYFQGTGAADDSGLPNDRFFAVRPEGSVSTLKIQRTERGDSAVYLCASRAGGGGDTQYFGPGTRLTVL.

The gene calls are TRBV14 and TRBJ2-1, with D perhaps matching TRBD1 (5 bases). This CDR3 comprises 14 residues. Per germline, CDR1 SGHDN and CDR2 FVKESK. Trimming took off 0 bases at V and 11 bases at J, with 14 bases between the two ends. The CDR3 here is CASSQEGHSRKQFF. CDR3 coding DNA: TGTGCCAGCAGCCAAGAGGGGCACAGCCGTAAGCAGTTCTTC.

Concerning this clone itself: Being one base from a much bigger clone, this may be a read error. V gene TRBV19 combines with J gene TRBJ2-5; 9 bases match TRBD1. The tail of the sequence fits TRBJ2-7 better, so the J call may be wrong. The CDR3 length is 15 residues. From germline, CDR1 is LNHDA and CDR2 SQIVND (reference sequence). The chain's CDR3 is CASSTTGTGSYEQYF. The DNA of the CDR3 is TGTGCCAGTAGTACCACCGGGACAGGGTCCTACGAGCAGTACTTC.

This clone has only one observation. The gene calls are TRBV5-4 and TRBJ1-1; 9 nucleotides agree with TRBD1. CDR1 is SGHNT and CDR2 is YYREEE in the germline V gene (reference sequence). After removal of 4 bases from V and 5 bases from J, the junction contained 9 bases not matched to a gene. This CDR3 region has 15 residues. The CDR3 DNA reads TGTGCCAGCAGCCCAGTGGGACAGGGAGGGACTGAAGCTTTCTTT. Amino acids: CASSPVGQGGTEAFF.

CDR3 residues: CASSLAWGTDQETQYF. The CDR3 nucleotides are TGCGCCAGCAGCTTGGCTTGGGGGACAGATCAAGAGACCCAGTACTTC. V is TRBV5-1 and J is TRBJ2-5; TRBD1 agrees at 7 bases. The J segment lost 2 bases and the V segment lost 0 bases, leaving 7 bases of the junction unmatched. CDR1 is SGHRS, CDR2 YFSETQ, per germline. The CDR3 spans 16 residues.

The chain combines TRBV7-2 with TRBJ2-2; D is unresolved. The CDR3 is made up of 15 amino acids. Trimming shortened V by 1 base and J by 1 base, and 7 bases separated the two germline ends. Germline CDR1 and CDR2: SGHTA and FQGNSA. CDR3 DNA sequence: TGTGCCAGCAGCTTAGAGCCAAGGAACACCGGGGAGCTGTTTTTT. This translates into CASSLEPRNTGELFF.

The chain recombines TRBV19 with TRBJ2-3; TRBD2 matches 9 bases. In germline, CDR1 is LNHDA, CDR2 SQIVND (reference sequence). The length of the CDR3 is 15 residues. The trim removed 3 bases at V and 3 bases at J, leaving 4 bases unmatched. The CDR3 spells CASSMKSGRTDTQYF. In DNA form, the CDR3 reads TGTGCCAGTAGTATGAAAAGCGGGAGGACAGATACGCAGTATTTT.

For the CDR3, the DNA is TGTGCCAGCAGTTATGGGACGGGAGTCTACAATGAGCAGTTCTTC. It encodes CASSYGTGVYNEQFF. V gene TRBV6-6 combines with J gene TRBJ2-1; a possible D gene is TRBD2 (6 bases). The CDR3 is 15 amino acids. Germline CDR1 reads MNHNY; CDR2 reads SVGAGI (reference sequence). V shed 3 bases and J shed 3 bases, with 12 bases lying between them.

The V and J genes are TRBV9 and TRBJ2-6, with a possible D match to TRBD2 (7 bases). Per germline, CDR1 SGDLS and CDR2 YYNGEE. Trimming stripped 1 base from V and 0 bases from J, with 14 bases between. The CDR3 extends over 18 amino acids. The CDR3 loop is CASSVWGGWGSGANVLTF. In nucleotides, the CDR3 is TGTGCCAGCAGCGTATGGGGGGGCTGGGGCTCTGGGGCCAACGTCCTGACTTTC. Drawing the rest from reference TRBV9 and TRBJ2-6, the complete variable domain is DSGVTQTPKHLITATGQRVTLRCSPRSGDLSVYWYQQSLDQGLQFLIQYYNGEERAKGNILERFSAQQFPDLHSELNLSSLELGDSALYFCASSVWGGWGSGANVLTFGAGSRLTVL.

The V and J genes are TRBV29-1 and TRBJ2-1; weak D call: TRBD2 (6 bases). Trimming cost V 8 bases and J 0 bases, with 11 bases left between them. This CDR3 spans 13 amino acids. Germline V gives CDR1 SQVTM, CDR2 ANQGSEA. Written as DNA, the CDR3 is TGCAGCTACCGGGACTTCTCCTACAATGAGCAGTTCTTC. Its protein product is CSYRDFSYNEQFF.

The chain recombines TRBV5-4 with TRBJ2-7; 13 nucleotides match TRBD2. Germline V gene data show CDR1 as SGHNT and CDR2 as YYREEE (reference sequence). The CDR3 runs 15 residues. V was pared by 3 bases and J by 3 bases, with 3 bases of the junction left unmatched. DNA for the CDR3: TGTGCCAGCAGCTCGGGACTAGCGGGACTCTACGAGCAGTACTTC. It is translated as CASSSGLAGLYEQYF.

The V and J genes are TRBV5-1 and TRBJ2-7; perhaps TRBD2 as D (7 bases). The V end was cut by 6 bases, the J end by 0 bases, with 16 bases between. Germline CDR1 reads SGHRS; CDR2 reads YFSETQ. This CDR3 spans 15 amino acids. CDR3 residues: CASTPRGGPSYEQYF. CDR3 sequence (DNA): TGCGCCAGCACTCCGAGGGGGGGGCCCTCCTACGAGCAGTACTTC.